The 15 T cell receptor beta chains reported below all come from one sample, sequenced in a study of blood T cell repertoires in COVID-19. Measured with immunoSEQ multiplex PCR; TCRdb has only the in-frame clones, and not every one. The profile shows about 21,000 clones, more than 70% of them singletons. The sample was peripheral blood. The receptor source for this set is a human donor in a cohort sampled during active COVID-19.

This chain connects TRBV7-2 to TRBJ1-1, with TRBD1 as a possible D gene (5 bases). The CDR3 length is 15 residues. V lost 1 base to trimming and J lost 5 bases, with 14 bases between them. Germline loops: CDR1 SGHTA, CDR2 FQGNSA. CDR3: CASSLVSGIRTEAFF. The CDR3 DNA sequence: TGTGCCAGCAGCTTAGTATCAGGGATCCGTACTGAAGCTTTCTTT.

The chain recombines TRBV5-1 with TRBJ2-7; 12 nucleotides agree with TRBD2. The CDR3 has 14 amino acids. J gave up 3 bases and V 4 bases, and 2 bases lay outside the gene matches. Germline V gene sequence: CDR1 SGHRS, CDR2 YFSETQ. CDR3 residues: CASSPTSGSYEQYF. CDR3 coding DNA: TGCGCCAGCAGCCCGACTAGCGGGAGCTACGAGCAGTACTTC.

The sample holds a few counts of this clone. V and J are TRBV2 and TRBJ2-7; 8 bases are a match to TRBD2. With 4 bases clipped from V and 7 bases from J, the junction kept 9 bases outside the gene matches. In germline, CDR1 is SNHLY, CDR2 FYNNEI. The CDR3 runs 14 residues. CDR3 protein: CASSGRSGSGEQYF. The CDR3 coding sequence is TGTGCCAGCAGTGGTCGGAGCGGGAGTGGAGAGCAGTACTTC.

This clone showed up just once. For the CDR3, the DNA is TGTGCCAGCAGGGAAAGGGTCGAGGGTGAGCAGTTCTTC. It yields the protein CASRERVEGEQFF. This chain links TRBV11-3 with TRBJ2-1; D perhaps matches TRBD2 (5 bases). CDR1 SGHNT and CDR2 YENEEA come from the germline V gene. The V gene lost 6 bases and the J gene lost 9 bases, with 15 bases spanning the gap. The length of the CDR3 is 13 residues.

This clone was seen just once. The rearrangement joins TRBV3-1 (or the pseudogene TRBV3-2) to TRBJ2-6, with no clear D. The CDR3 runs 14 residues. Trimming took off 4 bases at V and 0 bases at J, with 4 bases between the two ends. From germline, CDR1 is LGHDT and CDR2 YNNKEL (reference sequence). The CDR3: CASSRLSGANVLTF. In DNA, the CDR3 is TGTGCCAGCAGCCGTCTCTCTGGGGCCAACGTCCTGACTTTC.

The CDR3 protein is CASSLTGMGNQPQHF. CDR3 nucleotide sequence: TGCGCCAGCAGCTTAACAGGGATGGGCAATCAGCCCCAGCATTTT. The chain employs TRBV5-1 and TRBJ1-5; tentatively, D is TRBD1 (6 bases). The germline CDR1 and CDR2 sequences are SGHRS and YFSETQ. V was cut by 2 bases and J by 2 bases, with 11 bases left in between. The CDR3 runs to 15 residues.

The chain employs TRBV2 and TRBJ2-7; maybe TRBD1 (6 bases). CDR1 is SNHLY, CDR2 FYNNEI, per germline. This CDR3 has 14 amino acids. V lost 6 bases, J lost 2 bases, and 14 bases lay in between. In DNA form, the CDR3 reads TGTGCCAGCAGGACAGGTGGGGGCGCCTACGAGCAGTACTTC. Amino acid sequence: CASRTGGGAYEQYF.

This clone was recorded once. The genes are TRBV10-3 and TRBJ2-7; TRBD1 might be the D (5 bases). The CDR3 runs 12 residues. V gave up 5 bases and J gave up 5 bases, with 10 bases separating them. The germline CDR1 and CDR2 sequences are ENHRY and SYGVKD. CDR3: CAISSGFDEQYF. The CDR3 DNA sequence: TGTGCCATCAGTTCAGGGTTTGACGAGCAGTACTTC.

The CDR3 protein is CASSLLSTGKDTEAFF. The CDR3 nucleotides read TGTGCCAGCAGTTTATTAAGTACAGGGAAAGACACTGAAGCTTTCTTT. The rearrangement joins TRBV27 to TRBJ1-1; a possible D gene is TRBD1 (6 bases). V was clipped by 1 base and J by 3 bases, with 15 bases between them. Germline V gene data show CDR1 as MNHEY and CDR2 as SMNVEV (reference sequence). The CDR3 is 16 residues long.

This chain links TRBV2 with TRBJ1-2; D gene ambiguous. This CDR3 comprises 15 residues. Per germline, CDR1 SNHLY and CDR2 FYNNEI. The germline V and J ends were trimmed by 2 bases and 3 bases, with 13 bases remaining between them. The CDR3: CASSERVPRDYGYTF. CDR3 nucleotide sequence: TGTGCCAGCAGTGAAAGAGTCCCCCGGGACTATGGCTACACCTTC.

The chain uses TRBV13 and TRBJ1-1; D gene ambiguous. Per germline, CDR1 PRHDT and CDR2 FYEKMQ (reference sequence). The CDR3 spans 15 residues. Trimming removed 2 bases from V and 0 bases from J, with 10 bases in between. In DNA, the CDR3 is TGTGCCAGCAGCTTACCCCCAGACATGAACACTGAAGCTTTCTTT. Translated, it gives CASSLPPDMNTEAFF.

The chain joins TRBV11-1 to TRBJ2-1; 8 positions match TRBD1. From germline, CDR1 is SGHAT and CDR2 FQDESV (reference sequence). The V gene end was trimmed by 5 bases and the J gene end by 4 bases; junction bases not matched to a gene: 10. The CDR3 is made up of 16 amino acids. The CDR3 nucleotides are TGTGCCAGCAGCCCTATATTGACAGGGGATTACAATGAGCAGTTCTTC. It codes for CASSPILTGDYNEQFF. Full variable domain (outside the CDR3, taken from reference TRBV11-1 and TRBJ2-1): EAEVAQSPRYKITEKSQAVAFWCDPISGHATLYWYRQILGQGPELLVQFQDESVVDDSQLPKDRFSAERLKGVDSTLKIQPAELGDSAMYLCASSPILTGDYNEQFFGPGTRLTVL.

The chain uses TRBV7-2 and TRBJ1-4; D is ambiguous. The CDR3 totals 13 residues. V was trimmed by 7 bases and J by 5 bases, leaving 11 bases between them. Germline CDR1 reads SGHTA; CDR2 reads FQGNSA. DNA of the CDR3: TGTGCCAGCAACCGGGGTCTAAATGAAAAACTGTTTTTT. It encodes CASNRGLNEKLFF.

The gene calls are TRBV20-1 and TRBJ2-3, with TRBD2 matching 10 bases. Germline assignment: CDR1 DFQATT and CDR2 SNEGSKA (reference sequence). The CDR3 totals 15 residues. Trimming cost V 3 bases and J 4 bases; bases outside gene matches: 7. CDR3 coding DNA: TGCAGTGCTAGTTTTCTAGCGGGAGTGGCAGATACGCAGTATTTT. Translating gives CSASFLAGVADTQYF.

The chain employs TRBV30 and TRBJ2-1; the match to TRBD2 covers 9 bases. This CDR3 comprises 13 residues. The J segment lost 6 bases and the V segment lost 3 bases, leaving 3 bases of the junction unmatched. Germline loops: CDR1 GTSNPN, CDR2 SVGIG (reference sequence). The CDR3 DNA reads TGTGCCTGGAGCACGACTAGCGGCAATGAGCAGTTCTTC. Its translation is CAWSTTSGNEQFF.